The 26 T cell receptor beta chains given below trace back to one sample, sequenced in a study of T cells after yellow fever vaccination. TCRdb reprocessed the 5' RACE reads with MiXCR, giving one entry per CDR3 protein. The sample lists 95,000 to 150,000 distinct CDR3 sequences; 7.4% were seen once. Sequencing was performed on CD4+ T cells sorted from PBMCs, taken less than 11 days after the first yellow fever vaccination. The source is a man aged 18 to 35 who received the YFV17D yellow fever vaccine.

This clonotype came up many times. The chain uses TRBV5-1 and TRBJ2-4; a weak D match, TRBD2 (5 bases). In germline, CDR1 is SGHRS, CDR2 YFSETQ. Trimming removed 0 bases from V and 6 bases from J, with 10 bases in between. CDR3 size: 14 residues. CDR3 in amino acids: CASSLGGEGNIQYF. The CDR3 bases are TGCGCCAGCAGCTTGGGGGGAGAGGGAAACATTCAGTACTTC.

This clonotype was seen many times. The chain links TRBV10-3 to TRBJ2-6; 9 bases are a match to TRBD1. Germline-derived CDR1 and CDR2 are ENHRY and SYGVKD. The CDR3 contains 15 residues. Trimming took 5 bases from V and 4 from J; bases not matched to a gene: 3. The DNA of the CDR3 is TGTGCCATCAGTCGGACAGGGGCCGGGGCCAACGTCCTGACTTTC. It specifies CAISRTGAGANVLTF.

This clonotype was seen many times. The chain couples TRBV12-3 or TRBV12-4 to TRBJ2-7, with a tentative D call TRBD2 (5 bases). V lost 6 bases to trimming and J lost 5 bases, with 17 bases between them. The CDR3 runs 14 residues. In DNA form, the CDR3 reads TGTGCCAGCAGCCTCACTTTCCGGGGTGACGAGCAGTACTTC. Encoded protein: CASSLTFRGDEQYF.

The J gene is TRBJ1-1, the V gene TRBV9; D possibly corresponds to TRBD1 (6 bases). The germline V gene has CDR1 SGDLS and CDR2 YYNGEE. V gave up 3 bases and J gave up 4 bases, with 13 bases separating them. This CDR3 has 14 residues. The CDR3 bases are TGTGCCAGCAGCGGCAGGGGCGCGGGCACTGAAGCTTTCTTT. Translating it yields CASSGRGAGTEAFF.

This clonotype was picked up many times. The chain has TRBV7-8 and TRBJ2-2; 8 positions match TRBD1. Germline values: CDR1 SGHVS, CDR2 FQNEAQ. Trimming removed 5 bases from V and 4 bases from J; junction bases left unmatched: 9. CDR3 size: 16 residues. The chain's CDR3 is CASSVGQGQGTGELFF. The CDR3 region has the DNA TGTGCCAGCAGCGTAGGACAGGGCCAGGGCACCGGGGAGCTGTTTTTT.

On this clonotype: A much more abundant neighbour one base away suggests this may be a read error. The J gene is TRBJ2-3, the V gene TRBV7-2; no definite D call. The CDR3 sequence is 11 residues long. Germline lookup yields CDR1 SGHTA and CDR2 FQGNSA. CDR3 sequence reads: CASSLTDTRYF. The DNA for the CDR3 is TGTGCCAGCAGCCTCACAGATACGCGGTATTTT.

This clonotype was picked up many times. The rearrangement links TRBV7-9 to TRBJ1-1; D might be TRBD1 (6 bases). With 5 bases removed from V and 1 base from J, the gap between germline ends came to 11 bases. Germline values: CDR1 SEHNR, CDR2 FQNEAQ (reference sequence). CDR3 length: 14 amino acids. The CDR3 reads CASSPLGGNTEAFF. CDR3 bases: TGTGCCAGCAGCCCCCTAGGGGGGAACACTGAAGCTTTCTTT.

At least ten counts were recorded for this clonotype. J is TRBJ1-1 and V is TRBV5-1, with 7 positions matching TRBD1. The junction had 5 bases not matched to a gene; V was cut back by 3 bases and J by 0 bases. CDR3 size: 15 residues. Germline CDR1 reads SGHRS; CDR2 reads YFSETQ. CDR3 loop: CASSYGTAMNTEAFF. As DNA, the CDR3 is TGCGCCAGCAGCTACGGGACAGCCATGAACACTGAAGCTTTCTTT.

This clonotype was recorded at least ten times. CDR3 sequence (DNA): TGTGCCAGCAGGGGCCTCACAGAGAACACTGAAGCTTTCTTT. Protein: CASRGLTENTEAFF. The chain carries TRBV12-3 or TRBV12-4 and TRBJ1-1; D gene ambiguous. V shed 6 bases and J shed 1 base, with 12 bases lying between them. The CDR3 length is 14 residues.

In this sample, this clonotype turned up many times. The V gene is TRBV5-1, the J gene TRBJ2-1; the D gene could be TRBD1 or TRBD2 (5 bases each). Trimming stripped 3 bases from V and 9 bases from J, with 22 bases between. The germline gives CDR1 SGHRS, CDR2 YFSETQ. CDR3 length: 16 amino acids. CDR3 in DNA: TGCGCCAGCAGCTGGGGCCCGGGGCACCAAGCCGTTGAGCAGTTCTTC. Its protein is CASSWGPGHQAVEQFF.

In its sample, this clonotype was seen a few times. This chain joins TRBV7-9 and TRBJ1-3, with D unresolved. Germline CDR1 reads SEHNR; CDR2 reads FQNEAQ (reference sequence). V lost 2 bases and J lost 2, with 10 bases in between. The CDR3 covers 15 residues. CDR3 sequence (DNA): TGTGCCAGCAGCTTATTCCAGCCGACTGGAAACACCATATATTTT. It codes for CASSLFQPTGNTIYF.

This clonotype was detected many times. The chain has TRBV27 and TRBJ2-7; TRBD2 might be the D (7 bases). Germline lookup yields CDR1 MNHEY and CDR2 SMNVEV (reference sequence). This CDR3 is built from 15 residues. Trimming left V 6 bases short and J 2 bases short, with 17 bases between. The CDR3 here is CASRPPGGLPYEQYF. The CDR3 DNA is TGTGCCAGCAGGCCACCCGGGGGGCTACCCTACGAGCAGTACTTC.

This clonotype was picked up many times. The J gene is TRBJ2-3, the V gene TRBV20-1, with a possible D match to TRBD2 (5 bases). There are 15 residues in the CDR3. The germline V gene has CDR1 DFQATT and CDR2 SNEGSKA (reference sequence). Trimming removed 6 bases from V and 2 bases from J, with 18 bases in between. For the CDR3, the DNA is TGCAGTGCCGAGCCGTCACTAGATCCCACAGATACGCAGTATTTT. Translated: CSAEPSLDPTDTQYF.

This clonotype occurred many times. The chain combines TRBV7-3 with TRBJ2-6; D remains unclear. V was pared by 5 bases and J by 0 bases, with 8 bases between. CDR3 length equals 15 residues. Germline CDR1 is SGHTA and CDR2 is FQGTGA. The CDR3 sequence is CASSRSRSGANVLTF. In nucleotides, the CDR3 is TGTGCCAGCAGCCGATCGCGCTCTGGGGCCAACGTCCTGACTTTC. The variable domain in full, completed from reference TRBV7-3 and TRBJ2-6, reads GAGVSQTPSNKVTEKGKYVELRCDPISGHTALYWYRQSLGQGPEFLIYFQGTGAADDSGLPNDRFFAVRPEGSVSTLKIQRTERGDSAVYLCASSRSRSGANVLTFGAGSRLTVL.

This clonotype was found many times. This sequence joins TRBV12-3 or TRBV12-4 and TRBJ1-1; TRBD1 matches 8 bases. This CDR3 has 14 residues. J was trimmed by 4 bases and V by 2 bases; bases with no gene match: 3. The CDR3 region is CASSLNTGGTEAFF. The CDR3 DNA is TGTGCCAGCAGTTTAAATACAGGGGGCACTGAAGCTTTCTTT.

There are a few counts of this clonotype. The limits of the CDR3 on the DNA are not certain, so only TCRdb's listed CDR3 is given. The chain is built from TRBV21-1 and TRBJ1-3; the tabulated D call, TRBD1, remains unverified against the DNA. TRBV21-1 is listed as a pseudogene. The CDR3 has 16 amino acids, counting both end residues. CDR3: CASPPARVAGGNTIYF.

Regarding this clonotype: A read error may produce the germline difference seen at one junction end. The chain couples TRBV6-1 to TRBJ1-5, with D uncertain. This CDR3 comprises 13 residues. Germline V gene data show CDR1 as MNHNS and CDR2 as SASEGT. The CDR3 sequence: CSSSEAPNQPQHF. The CDR3 DNA reads as TGTTCCAGCAGTGAAGCGCCCAATCAGCCCCAGCATTTT.

The rearrangement uses TRBV28 and TRBJ2-1; D may be TRBD2 (6 bases). Germline CDR1 is MDHEN and CDR2 is SYDVKM. The length of the CDR3 is 15 residues. V shed 4 bases and J shed 7 bases, with 17 bases lying between them. CDR3 sequence (DNA): TGTGCCAGCAGTTCGACTAGTCTAGGTTTGAATGAGCAGTTCTTC. Residues: CASSSTSLGLNEQFF.

The gene calls are TRBV19 and TRBJ2-7; TRBD2 matches at 7 bases. This CDR3 spans 12 amino acids. V dropped 10 bases and J dropped 5; count of bases not matched to a gene: 8. Germline CDR1 reads LNHDA; CDR2 reads SQIVND (reference sequence). The CDR3 DNA reads as TGTGCCACCAGGGAGGGGTCGGACGAGCAGTACTTC. Protein sequence: CATREGSDEQYF.

This clonotype was seen ten or more times. The V and J genes are TRBV7-2 and TRBJ2-3; TRBD2 agrees at 15 bases. Germline V gene data show CDR1 as SGHTA and CDR2 as FQGNSA. The CDR3 length is 16 residues. Trimming took 3 bases from V and 4 from J; bases not matched to a gene: 2. CDR3 protein: CASSFGLAGGPDTQYF. As DNA, the CDR3 is TGTGCCAGCAGCTTTGGACTAGCGGGGGGGCCAGATACGCAGTATTTT.

This clonotype was seen many times. The chain has TRBV7-2 and TRBJ1-6; D is unresolved. Looked up from germline, CDR1 is SGHTA and CDR2 is FQGNSA. The CDR3 totals 13 residues. Trimming removed 3 bases at V and 8 bases at J, with 8 bases between. In DNA form, the CDR3 reads TGTGCCAGCAGCTTGGTGGGCTATTCACCCCTCCACTTT. Translation: CASSLVGYSPLHF.

This clonotype was counted ten times or more. V usage is TRBV19 and J usage is TRBJ2-5, with 11 bases matching TRBD1. V was clipped by 10 bases and J by 7 bases; unmatched bases: 8. The CDR3 consists of 13 residues. Germline CDR1 reads LNHDA; CDR2 reads SQIVND (reference sequence). CDR3 in DNA: TGTGCCACCCGGACAGGGGGCGTCGGGACCCAGTACTTC. Protein sequence: CATRTGGVGTQYF.

A remark on this clonotype: This may stem from a read error, because a much larger clone lies one nucleotide away. The rearrangement links TRBV27 to TRBJ1-2; 11 nucleotides line up with TRBD1. Trimming at V came to 6 bases and at J to 7 bases, leaving 7 bases not matched to a gene. Germline CDR1 and CDR2: MNHEY and SMNVEV (reference sequence). The CDR3 has 14 amino acids. In DNA form, the CDR3 reads TGTGCCAGCAGGTTAGCCGGGACAGGGGGTGGCTACACCTTC. Translated, it gives CASRLAGTGGGYTF.

This clonotype was seen many times. The V call is TRBV12-3 or TRBV12-4, the J call TRBJ2-7; D might be TRBD1 or TRBD2, each matching 5 bases. The CDR3 length is 14 residues. V was cut by 5 bases and J by 2 bases, with 13 bases left in between. The CDR3, as DNA: TGTGCCAGCAGTAACCGGGACGGACCCTACGAGCAGTACTTC. Its protein product is CASSNRDGPYEQYF.

The table lists this clonotype with many counts. This chain joins TRBV12-3 or TRBV12-4 and TRBJ2-5, with D possibly TRBD1 on 5 matching bases. CDR3 length: 14 residues. Trimming took 3 bases from V and 4 from J, leaving 12 bases between them. CDR3 loop: CASSFSSGRETQYF. CDR3 coding DNA: TGTGCCAGCAGTTTTTCTTCAGGGCGAGAGACCCAGTACTTC.

This clonotype was counted at least ten times. The rearrangement joins TRBV18 to TRBJ2-7; D gene unclear. Germline V CDR1 and CDR2: KGHSH, LQKENI. The V and J ends lost 6 bases and 7 bases respectively, with 10 bases between them. This CDR3 spans 11 amino acids. The CDR3 loop is CASSSLGEQYF. The CDR3 nucleotides read TGTGCCAGCTCCTCGCTCGGTGAGCAGTACTTC. Looking up the rest from reference TRBV18 and TRBJ2-7 gives the full variable domain: NAGVMQNPRHLVRRRGQEARLRCSPMKGHSHVYWYRQLPEEGLKFMVYLQKENIIDESGMPKERFSAEFPKEGPSILRIQQVVRGDSAAYFCASSSLGEQYFGPGTRLTVT.